This T cell receptor beta chain is drawn from a study of blood T cell repertoires in COVID-19. Repertoires were generated with immunoSEQ multiplex PCR, while TCRdb's copy carries only in-frame clones and drops some. This sample carries around 200,000 clones, around 90% of them seen once, and the ten largest clones take 10%. Trimming left V 2 bases short and J 4 bases short, with 17 bases between. CDR1 and CDR2 from the germline V gene are SGHTA and FQGNSA. This CDR3 comprises 16 residues. This chain connects TRBV7-2 to TRBJ1-1, with D unclear. This receptor was taken from a man aged 18 to 30 with acute COVID-19. What was sequenced was PBMCs or T cells enriched from blood (not recorded which). The CDR3 loop reads CASSLTAADPGTEAFF. The CDR3 region has the DNA TGTGCCAGCAGCTTAACGGCTGCGGATCCGGGCACTGAAGCTTTCTTT.